This T cell receptor beta chain is drawn from a study of blood T cell repertoires in COVID-19. The authors' processing: Quantification of nucleated cells was approximated via reference gene primer amplification. Data came from immunoSEQ multiplex PCR; TCRdb stores just in-frame clones and leaves some out. The D gene and trimming were derived from the DNA, and the V and J assignments and clone size from that table. Of about 88,000 clones in the sample, 90% were seen once. Germline loops: CDR1 MDHEN, CDR2 SYDVKM. V was cut by 7 bases and J by 1 base, with 16 bases left in between. The CDR3 loop spans 15 amino acids.

This sequence joins TRBV28 and TRBJ1-1, with TRBD1 as a possible D gene (6 bases). Sequences were obtained from peripheral blood. This TCR was recovered from a man between 60 and 75 years old with acute or convalescent COVID-19. The CDR3 is CASTLPGQQNTEAFF. CDR3 nucleotide sequence: TGTGCCAGCACTCTACCGGGACAACAGAACACTGAAGCTTTCTTT.